This T cell receptor (beta chain) was retrieved from a study of shared clonotypes between healthy human individuals. General observations from the study: Generally, estimated richness proved larger in naive subsets than it did in memory subsets.

Details on this clone: Antigen unknown.

The V end lost 3 bases, the J end lost 0 bases, and 12 bases lay between the germline ends. The CDR3 is made up of 16 amino acids. Per the germline V gene, CDR1 is MNHEY and CDR2 is SMNVEV (reference sequence). Profiling relied on immunoSEQ multiplex PCR, and the TCRdb table lists in-frame clones only, not all of them. The sample includes some 2 million clones, about 95% of them seen just once. CD8 cells regarded as naive lacked CD45RO, were positively chosen for CCR7, and omitted terminally differentiated effector memory CD45RA+ cells. Specimen: naive CD8+ T cells sorted from blood. The chain recombines TRBV27 with TRBJ2-4, with D maybe TRBD1 (5 bases). The TCR sequence derives from a man aged 18 to 30 in good health. The CDR3, as DNA: TGTGCCAGCAGTTTTCCCCAGGGCCTAGCCAAAAACATTCAGTACTTC. Protein product: CASSFPQGLAKNIQYF.